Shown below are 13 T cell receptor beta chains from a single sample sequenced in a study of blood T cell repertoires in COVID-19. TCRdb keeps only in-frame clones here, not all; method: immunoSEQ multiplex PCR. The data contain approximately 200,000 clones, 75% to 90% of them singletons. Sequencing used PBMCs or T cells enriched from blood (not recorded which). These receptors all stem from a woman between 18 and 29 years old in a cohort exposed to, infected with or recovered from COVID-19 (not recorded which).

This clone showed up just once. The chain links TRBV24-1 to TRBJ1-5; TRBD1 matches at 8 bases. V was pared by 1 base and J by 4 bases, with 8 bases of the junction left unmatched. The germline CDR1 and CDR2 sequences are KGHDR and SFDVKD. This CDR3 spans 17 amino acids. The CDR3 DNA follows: TGTGCCACCAGTGATTTTACAGGGGGTGTCGAAAATCAGCCCCAGCATTTT. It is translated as CATSDFTGGVENQPQHF.

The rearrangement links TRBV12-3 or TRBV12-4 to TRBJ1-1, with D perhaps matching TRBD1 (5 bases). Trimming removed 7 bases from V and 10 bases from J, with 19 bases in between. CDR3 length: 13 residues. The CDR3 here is CASTLGPGVSAFF. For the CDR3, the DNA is TGTGCCAGCACTCTAGGTCCGGGGGTGTCAGCTTTCTTT.

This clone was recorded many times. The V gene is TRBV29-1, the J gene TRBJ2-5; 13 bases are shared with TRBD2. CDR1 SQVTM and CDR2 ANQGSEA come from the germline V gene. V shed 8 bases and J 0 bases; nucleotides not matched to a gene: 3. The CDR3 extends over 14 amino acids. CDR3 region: CSTGTSGNQETQYF. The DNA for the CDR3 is TGCAGCACTGGGACTAGCGGGAACCAAGAGACCCAGTACTTC.

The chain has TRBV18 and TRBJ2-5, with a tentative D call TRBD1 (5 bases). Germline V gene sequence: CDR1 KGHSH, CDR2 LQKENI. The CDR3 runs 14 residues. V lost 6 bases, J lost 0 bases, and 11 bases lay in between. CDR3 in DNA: TGTGCCAGCTCCGTCGGCAGGGACCAAGAGACCCAGTACTTC. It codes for CASSVGRDQETQYF.

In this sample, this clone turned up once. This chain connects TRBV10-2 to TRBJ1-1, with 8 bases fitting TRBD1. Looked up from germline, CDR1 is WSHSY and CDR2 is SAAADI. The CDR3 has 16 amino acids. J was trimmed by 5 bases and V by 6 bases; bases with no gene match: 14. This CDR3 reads CASRAPRTGFTTEAFF. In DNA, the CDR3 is TGCGCCAGCAGGGCCCCACGGACAGGGTTTACGACTGAAGCTTTCTTT.

The CDR3 region has the DNA TGTGCCAGCACCGCCGACAGGGGGACTGGAAACACCATATATTTT. It is translated as CASTADRGTGNTIYF. The rearrangement joins TRBV11-2 to TRBJ1-3; 9 bases fit TRBD1. The CDR3 has 15 residues. Germline values: CDR1 SGHAT, CDR2 FQNNGV. The J segment lost 2 bases and the V segment lost 7 bases, leaving 6 bases of the junction unmatched.

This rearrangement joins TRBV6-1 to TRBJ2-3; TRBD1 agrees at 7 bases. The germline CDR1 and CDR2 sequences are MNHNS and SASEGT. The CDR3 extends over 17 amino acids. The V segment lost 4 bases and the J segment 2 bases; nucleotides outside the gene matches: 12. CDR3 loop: CASSGPNPGTVTDTQYF. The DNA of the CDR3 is TGTGCCAGCAGTGGACCGAACCCCGGGACAGTCACAGATACGCAGTATTTT.

The DNA for the CDR3 is TGCGCCAGCAGCTTGGAGGAGATTCGTGAGCAGTTCTTC. It translates to CASSLEEIREQFF. The rearrangement joins TRBV5-1 to TRBJ2-1; D gene unclear. The V gene's germline CDR1 is SGHRS and CDR2 YFSETQ. CDR3 size: 13 residues. Trimming cost V 0 bases and J 9 bases, with 10 bases left between them.

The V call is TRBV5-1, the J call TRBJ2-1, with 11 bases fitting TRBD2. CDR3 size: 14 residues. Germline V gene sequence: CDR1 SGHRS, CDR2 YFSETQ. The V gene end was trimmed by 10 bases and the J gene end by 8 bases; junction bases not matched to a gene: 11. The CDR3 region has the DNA TGCGCCGGTTCGATTAGCGGGGGGGCCCATGAGCAGTTCTTC. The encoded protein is CAGSISGGAHEQFF.

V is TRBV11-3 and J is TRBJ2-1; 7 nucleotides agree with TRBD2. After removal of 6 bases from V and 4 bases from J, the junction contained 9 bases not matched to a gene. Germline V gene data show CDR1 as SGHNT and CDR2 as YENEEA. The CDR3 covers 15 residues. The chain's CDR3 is CASRPGLGVYNEQFF. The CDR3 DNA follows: TGTGCCAGCAGGCCCGGACTAGGAGTTTACAATGAGCAGTTCTTC.

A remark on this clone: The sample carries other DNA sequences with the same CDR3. CDR3 region: CASSLGGVNTEAFF. CDR3 in DNA: TGTGCCAGCAGCTTAGGGGGCGTGAACACTGAAGCTTTCTTT. V is TRBV7-9 and J is TRBJ1-1; a possible D gene is TRBD1 (5 bases). The germline gives CDR1 SEHNR, CDR2 FQNEAQ (reference sequence). V was trimmed by 1 base and J by 0 bases, leaving 6 bases between them. This CDR3 region has 14 residues.

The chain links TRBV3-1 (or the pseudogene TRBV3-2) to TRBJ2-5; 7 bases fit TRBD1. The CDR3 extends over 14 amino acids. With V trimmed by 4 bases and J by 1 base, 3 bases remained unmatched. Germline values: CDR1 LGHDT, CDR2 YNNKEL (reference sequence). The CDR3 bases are TGTGCCAGCAGCCTCTGGGACAGCCAAGAGACCCAGTACTTC. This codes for CASSLWDSQETQYF.

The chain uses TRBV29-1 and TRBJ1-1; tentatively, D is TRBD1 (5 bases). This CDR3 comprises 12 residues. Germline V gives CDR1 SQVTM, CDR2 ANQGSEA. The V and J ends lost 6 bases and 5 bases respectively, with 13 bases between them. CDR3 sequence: CSVNVGGTEAFF. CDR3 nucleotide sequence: TGCAGCGTAAACGTTGGGGGGACTGAAGCTTTCTTT.